This TCR beta chain was identified during a study of T-cell reconstitution after alpha-beta-depleted transplantation in children (TCRdb year 2016). Regarding the complete study: T-cell immune reconstitution after TCRalphabeta/CD19-depleted allogeneic hematopoietic cell transplantation in children was quantitatively tracked in the study by means of TCR repertoire profiling.

V trim: 0 bases; J trim: 7 bases; unmatched bases: 8. Based on the germline V gene, the CDR1 and CDR2 sequences are SGHDN and FVKESK. The CDR3 measures 16 amino acids from cysteine to phenylalanine. Only the CDR3 portion is preserved as DNA: 48 bases, with reading frame beginning at the first base. Library preparation was by PCR. The sequencer was an Illumina HiSeq 2500. TCR library preparation used molecular barcoding, with unique molecular identifiers applied to normalize quantification of the TCRbeta repertoire. TCRdb's own reprocessing of the public reads used fastp at Q25 and MiXCR and kept productive beta chains. A single entry per CDR3 protein holds the most common genes and DNA from its merged rows. Counted in this sample were 500,000 or so distinct CDR3 sequences; around a third of them appeared once. Of the sample, 2% to 3% falls within the top ten clones. To note about this clonotype: Its binding antigen is unknown. Within one base of it there is no much larger clone, and no base qualities were kept.

Sequenced material: PBMCs from the stem cell graft donor, taken from the stem cell graft. The sequence joins TRBV14 to TRBJ2-1, and 8 junction bases match TRBD2. This sequence originates from a human donor who donated a stem cell graft to a child with aplastic anemia. The base sequence is TGTGCCAGCAGCCAAGACCTCGGGAGGGTAATGAATGAGCAGTTCTTC. This translates into CASSQDLGRVMNEQFF.